These 23 T cell receptor beta chains were all obtained from the same sample, sequenced in a study of a mutant IDH1 vaccine in newly diagnosed glioma. The repertoire was sequenced with immunoSEQ multiplex PCR; TCRdb's copy has only in-frame clones and lacks some. The repertoire includes fewer than 45,000 clones, under 95% of them detected once, and 3% to 4% sits in the top ten. Time point specified: week 23, last vaccination. Every vaccination contained 300 ug of the mutant IDH1 20-mer peptide and was paired with topical imiquimod. Their specific antigens are unknown. The sequences come from PBMCs, collected from a glioma patient whose treatment included an IDH1 peptide vaccine. The source of these receptors is a man aged 45-65 years with glioma.

The rearrangement uses TRBV30 and TRBJ2-3; D is perhaps TRBD1 or TRBD2 (6 bases each). The CDR3 loop spans 14 amino acids. Trimming pared 3 bases from V and 2 bases from J, leaving 12 bases between. CDR1 is GTSNPN and CDR2 is SVGIG in the germline V gene (reference sequence). CDR3 nucleotides: TGTGCCTGGAGAAGGGGGGAAAACACAGATACGCAGTATTTT. This codes for CAWRRGENTDTQYF.

The CDR3 DNA sequence: TGTGCCAGCACTCCTCCGGGCAGAACCTACGAGCAGTACTTC. It is translated as CASTPPGRTYEQYF. The chain uses TRBV7-6 and TRBJ2-7; no firm D call. Between the trimmed V and J ends, which lost 7 bases and 2 bases, there was a span of 15 bases. The CDR3 is 14 residues long. Germline-derived CDR1 and CDR2 are SGHVS and FNYEAQ.

The rearrangement uses TRBV4-1 and TRBJ2-5; possibly TRBD1 for D (6 bases). V was shortened by 0 bases and J by 5 bases, with 13 bases between the two germline ends. Germline values: CDR1 MGHRA, CDR2 YSYEKL. The CDR3 is made up of 15 amino acids. The CDR3 DNA is TGCGCCAGCAGCCAAGACACAGGGATTAGCGAGACCCAGTACTTC. Protein product: CASSQDTGISETQYF.

The V call is TRBV6-5, the J call TRBJ1-5, with D possibly matching TRBD1 (6 bases). CDR1 and CDR2 from the germline V gene are MNHEY and SVGAGI. With 5 bases removed from V and 2 bases from J, the gap between germline ends came to 13 bases. This CDR3 has 15 amino acids. The DNA of the CDR3 is TGTGCCAGCAGTCCCCGACAGGTTGGCAATCAGCCCCAGCATTTT. Translated, it gives CASSPRQVGNQPQHF.

The rearrangement links TRBV4-1 to TRBJ2-7; TRBD2 aligns across 10 bases. The germline V gene encodes CDR1 MGHRA and CDR2 YSYEKL. This CDR3 is built from 16 residues. J lost 7 bases, V lost 0 bases, and 9 bases had no gene match. The DNA of the CDR3 is TGCGCCAGCAGCCAAGAAGTAATGGTAGCGGGGGGTGAGCAGTACTTC. It is translated as CASSQEVMVAGGEQYF.

The rearrangement uses TRBV7-8 and TRBJ1-6, with TRBD1 matching over 7 bases. The CDR3 has 15 amino acids. Germline CDR1 reads SGHVS; CDR2 reads FQNEAQ. The V gene end was trimmed by 5 bases and the J gene end by 6 bases; junction bases not matched to a gene: 7. The DNA of the CDR3 is TGTGCCAGCAGCAATAACAGGGGTAGTAATTCACCCCTCCACTTT. It encodes CASSNNRGSNSPLHF.

This clone was seen just once. The chain uses TRBV14 and TRBJ2-1; tentatively, D is TRBD2 (6 bases). V was clipped by 7 bases and J by 3 bases, with 10 bases between them. Germline V gene sequence: CDR1 SGHDN, CDR2 FVKESK. The CDR3 extends over 13 amino acids. The chain's CDR3 is CASTRTNYNEQFF. The CDR3 region has the DNA TGTGCCAGCACTAGGACTAACTACAATGAGCAGTTCTTC.

V usage is TRBV30 and J usage is TRBJ2-6; 7 positions agree with TRBD1. This CDR3 is 16 amino acids long. Germline V gene lookup returns CDR1 GTSNPN and CDR2 SVGIG (reference sequence). Unmatched junction bases numbered 4, after V lost 2 bases and J lost 0 bases. Here the CDR3 reads CAWSLTGSSGANVLTF. CDR3 coding DNA: TGTGCCTGGAGTCTGACAGGGAGCTCTGGGGCCAACGTCCTGACTTTC.

The chain links TRBV5-6 to TRBJ2-2; D remains ambiguous. The CDR3 totals 17 residues. Between the trimmed V and J ends, which lost 1 base and 4 bases, there was a span of 17 bases. Germline loops: CDR1 SGHDT, CDR2 YYEEEE. The CDR3 reads CASSLPLRLSITGELFF. As DNA, the CDR3 is TGTGCCAGCAGCTTGCCTTTACGACTCTCGATCACCGGGGAGCTGTTTTTT.

The genes are TRBV19 and TRBJ1-1; D remains ambiguous. This CDR3 is built from 11 residues. CDR1 is LNHDA, CDR2 SQIVND, per germline (reference sequence). Between the trimmed V and J ends, which lost 5 bases and 8 bases, there was a span of 9 bases. The CDR3 coding sequence is TGTGCCAGTAGTGAGGGAGTAGAAGCTTTCTTT. Amino acid sequence: CASSEGVEAFF.

The chain has TRBV7-9 and TRBJ2-7; 9 bases are a match to TRBD2. Germline V CDR1 and CDR2: SEHNR, FQNEAQ (reference sequence). This CDR3 has 15 amino acids. J lost 7 bases, V lost 1 base, and 8 bases had no gene match. CDR3: CASSLGGGRAGEQYF. The DNA for the CDR3 is TGTGCCAGCAGCTTAGGAGGCGGGAGGGCCGGTGAGCAGTACTTC.

The chain uses TRBV6-5 and TRBJ1-1; no definite D call. This CDR3 region has 14 residues. Germline CDR1 and CDR2: MNHEY and SVGAGI. V lost 4 bases and J lost 0, with 9 bases in between. The chain's CDR3 is CASSSRRVNTEAFF. CDR3 DNA: TGTGCCAGCAGTTCCCGGAGGGTGAACACTGAAGCTTTCTTT.

The V gene is TRBV10-1, the J gene TRBJ1-4; D gene unclear. Trimming stripped 0 bases from V and 10 bases from J, with 9 bases between. Germline CDR1 and CDR2: WNHNN and SYGVQD (reference sequence). The CDR3 length is 13 residues. CDR3 DNA: TGCGCCAGCAGTGAGTCAGGGTCGGGAAAACTGTTTTTT. Protein: CASSESGSGKLFF.

About this clone itself: The sample has other DNA sequences that encode this CDR3 too. V usage is TRBV6-1 and J usage is TRBJ2-7, with unresolved D. The CDR3 covers 13 residues. V was trimmed by 1 base and J by 2 bases, leaving 6 bases between them. The germline gives CDR1 MNHNS, CDR2 SASEGT. The CDR3 nucleotides are TGTGCCAGCAGTGAAGGCGGAGCCTACGAGCAGTACTTC. It encodes CASSEGGAYEQYF.

The chain has TRBV4-1 and TRBJ2-5; 9 nucleotides match TRBD1. Per germline, CDR1 MGHRA and CDR2 YSYEKL. With V trimmed by 5 bases and J by 2 bases, 6 bases remained unmatched. The CDR3 is 15 amino acids. CDR3 DNA sequence: TGCGCCAGCAGCTTCCGGGACAGGGAGCAAGAGACCCAGTACTTC. Translated: CASSFRDREQETQYF.

J is TRBJ2-2 and V is TRBV6-5; 7 nucleotides align to TRBD2. The V gene's germline CDR1 is MNHEY and CDR2 SVGAGI. The CDR3 loop spans 15 amino acids. V lost 6 bases to trimming and J lost 5 bases; unmatched junction nucleotides: 9. This CDR3 reads CASSQTSTITGELFF. CDR3 sequence (DNA): TGTGCCAGCAGCCAGACTAGCACGATTACCGGGGAGCTGTTTTTT.

In regard to this clone: This specimen includes other DNA sequences encoding the same CDR3. The V call is TRBV5-1, the J call TRBJ2-5; D not resolved. Trimming left V 0 bases short and J 5 bases short, with 2 bases between. The CDR3 totals 11 residues. Germline CDR1 and CDR2: SGHRS and YFSETQ. CDR3 region: CASSLEETQYF. In DNA, the CDR3 is TGCGCCAGCAGCTTGGAGGAGACCCAGTACTTC.

The chain recombines TRBV5-5 with TRBJ1-1; D is unresolved. With 5 bases removed from V and 4 bases from J, the gap between germline ends came to 18 bases. The V gene's germline CDR1 is SGHKS and CDR2 YYEKEE (reference sequence). The CDR3 contains 15 residues. The CDR3 region has the DNA TGTGCCAGCAGACTGGACGTTATGGCAAGCACTGAAGCTTTCTTT. Translation gives CASRLDVMASTEAFF.

This clone was observed a handful of times. The chain joins TRBV30 to TRBJ2-5; D possibly corresponds to TRBD1 (5 bases). The germline gives CDR1 GTSNPN, CDR2 SVGIG (reference sequence). CDR3 length equals 14 residues. Trimming pared 1 base from V and 1 base from J, leaving 10 bases between. CDR3 coding DNA: TGTGCCTGGAGTGAGGGGTACAGCCAAGAGACCCAGTACTTC. This codes for CAWSEGYSQETQYF.

J is TRBJ1-5 and V is TRBV15, with TRBD1 identical over 7 bases. There are 17 residues in the CDR3. Per germline, CDR1 LNHNV and CDR2 YYDKDF (reference sequence). Trimming removed 8 bases from V and 4 bases from J; junction bases left unmatched: 17. CDR3 loop: CATGDPEAGTANQPQHF. CDR3 sequence (DNA): TGTGCCACCGGGGACCCCGAAGCCGGGACAGCGAATCAGCCCCAGCATTTT.

The CDR3 nucleotides are TGCGCCAGCAGCTACACTAGCGGGAGTTATAATTATGAGCAGTTCTTC. Its translation: CASSYTSGSYNYEQFF. This chain uses TRBV5-1 with TRBJ2-1, with 11 bases matching TRBD2. The germline CDR1 and CDR2 sequences are SGHRS and YFSETQ. The CDR3 contains 16 residues. The trim removed 3 bases at V and 8 bases at J, leaving 10 bases unmatched.

The chain links TRBV7-9 to TRBJ2-1; no definite D call. In germline, CDR1 is SEHNR, CDR2 FQNEAQ (reference sequence). V was trimmed by 8 bases and J by 4 bases, leaving 12 bases between them. This CDR3 contains 13 residues. This CDR3 reads CASPYGDYNEQFF. CDR3 DNA sequence: TGTGCCAGCCCCTATGGAGATTACAATGAGCAGTTCTTC.

The CDR3 loop reads CASSQPGRLSTSYGYTF. The CDR3 coding sequence is TGTGCCAGCAGCCAACCGGGGCGTCTTAGCACGTCCTATGGCTACACCTTC. V is TRBV28 and J is TRBJ1-2; D might be TRBD1 (5 bases). V lost 6 bases and J lost 4, with 24 bases in between. The CDR3 consists of 17 residues. Looked up from germline, CDR1 is MDHEN and CDR2 is SYDVKM.